Below, one T cell receptor (beta chain) is given with its context. The antigen it recognizes is unknown. It has no much larger one-base neighbor in the sample; base qualities were not kept. To prepare the library, the immunoSEQ multiplex PCR assay was applied. Processing in the source paper ran as follows. To diagnose cytomegalovirus status from the catalog of TCR beta chain sequences, a statistical classification framework was built. Imported from immuneACCESS, the table was reduced by TCRdb to in-frame sequences with V and J called. These copies leave out some clones; in studies compared against another copy, an unresolved V gene accounts for under half, and the cause of the remainder is not known. V, J and clone size are those of that table, while D and trimming were read from the DNA. This sample gives fewer than 85,000 clones in total; 94% of them show up just once. The top ten clones comprise roughly 0.63% of the sample.

Donors formed part of the validation cohort, which comprised 95 to 150 subjects and was distinct from the first cohort of under 850 subjects. The data are from a study of cytomegalovirus exposure and HLA in healthy donors (dated by TCRdb to the late 2010s). Background on the whole study: According to a later analysis, one platform produced both the 110 or so validation repertoires and the 720 or so repertoires of the first cohort. A separate validation cohort of 100 to 150 different subjects was used in addition to the roughly 720-subject first cohort. To predict cytomegalovirus infection status, the study brought together high-throughput TCR immunosequencing, statistical association of individual TCRs with disease status, and machine learning. The aim of the study was to test whether cataloging public T cell receptors could identify signatures of past pathogen exposure. The research as a whole found: Most TCR sequences were observed very rarely across donors, whereas some public TCRs were present in many individuals. The validation cohort had no HLA typing available for a later analysis, so co-occurrence within that cohort was assessed over all 130 or so repertoires. The authors suggested that the approach could potentially be extended to other disease states and immunological phenotypes. In a later analysis, TCRs clustered in the first cohort were found to also tend to co-occur in the approximately 110 validation repertoires, with approximately 93% of cluster scores above 0. The study gave a list of 150 to 200 TCR beta chains associated with cytomegalovirus. A few of the identified cytomegalovirus-associated TCR beta chains were confirmed in vitro to be specific for cytomegalovirus antigens. In both the original and validation cohorts, the classifier was reported to diagnose cytomegalovirus status with high specificity and sensitivity.

The CDR3, from cysteine to phenylalanine, totals 15 residues. Only CDR3 DNA remains: 45 bases, in frame from the first base. V is shortened by 0 bases, J by 6 bases, and the region joining them spans 14 bases. CDR1 MNHEY and CDR2 SVGAGI were looked up in the germline V gene. Sequenced: PBMCs. The chain employs TRBV6-5 and TRBJ1-1; TRBD1 is possibly the D segment (6 matching bases). The clonotype was recovered from a woman aged 18-30 years in good health and CMV-seronegative. Read as DNA, the sequence is TGTGCCAGCAGTTACTCTCAGGGGAGGGGGGCTGAAGCTTTCTTT. Its protein reads: CASSYSQGRGAEAFF.